The rows below give T cell receptor beta chains drawn from one sample of a study of cytomegalovirus exposure and HLA in healthy donors. TCRdb's table, derived via immunoSEQ multiplex PCR, lists solely in-frame clones and lacks some. The sample yields approximately 110,000 clones, 60% to 75% seen once. The sequenced material came from PBMCs. The source of these receptors is a woman aged 45 to 65 in good health and CMV-seropositive. CDR3s include the opening cysteine and the closing phenylalanine or tryptophan. D genes are given only for firm matches. Expanded clones get a size class; other rows say once, few or many, or leave the size out.

j_gene	v_gene	d_gene	abundance	CDR3nt	CDR3aa
TRBJ2-7	TRBV14	.	.	TGTGCCAGCAATAGACAGTCCTCCTACGAGCAGTACTTC	CASNRQSSYEQYF
TRBJ2-7	TRBV19	TRBD2	.	TGTGCCAGTTCGGGGGGGCGACCCTACGAGCAGTACTTC	CASSGGRPYEQYF
TRBJ1-5	TRBV27	TRBD1	.	TGTGCCAGCAGTTTAACAGGGGTCGCTCAGCCCCAGCATTTT	CASSLTGVAQPQHF
TRBJ1-5	TRBV27	TRBD1	.	TGTGCCAGCAGTCCGTGGACAGGAAAGCAGCCCCAGCATTTT	CASSPWTGKQPQHF
TRBJ1-3	TRBV4-3	.	few	TGCGCCAGCAGCCAAGAACAGAACTCTGGAAACACCATATATTTT	CASSQEQNSGNTIYF
TRBJ2-3	TRBV5-5	TRBD1	few	TGTGCCAGCAGCTTGGAGGCCAGCAGGGGGATCGATACGCAGTATTTT	CASSLEASRGIDTQYF
TRBJ2-7	TRBV18	TRBD2	.	TGTGCCAGCTCCCTTACTAGCGGGGCCTACGAGCAGTACTTC	CASSLTSGAYEQYF
TRBJ1-5	TRBV10-3	.	once	TGTGCCATCAGTGAGTCGGCTGCAGGGTCTAGCAATCAGCCCCAGCATTTT	CAISESAAGSSNQPQHF
TRBJ2-7	TRBV4-3	TRBD2	.	TGCGCCAGCAGCCAAGAAGCTAGCGGGGGGGTTTTCGAGCAGTACTTC	CASSQEASGGVFEQYF
TRBJ1-5	TRBV28	.	.	TGTGCCAGCAGTTTACAGCAGGGCAATCAGCCCCAGCATTTT	CASSLQQGNQPQHF
TRBJ2-3	TRBV7-2	.	once	TGTGCCAGCAGCGCGGAGGGGTCAGATACGCAGTATTTT	CASSAEGSDTQYF
TRBJ2-7	TRBV5-1	.	.	TGCGCCAGCAGCCCTCAGACAGGTCCCTACGAGCAGTACTTC	CASSPQTGPYEQYF
TRBJ2-1	TRBV28	TRBD2	.	TGTGCCAGCACCCTAAGGGGCGGGAGCTCCTACAATGAGCAGTTCTTC	CASTLRGGSSYNEQFF
TRBJ1-1	TRBV2	TRBD1	many	TGTGCCAGCAGGGACAGGGGCCCCGAAGCTTTCTTT	CASRDRGPEAFF
TRBJ2-1	TRBV11-2	.	.	TGTGCCAGCAGCCCAGGGGTCAGCTCCTACAATGAGCAGTTCTTC	CASSPGVSSYNEQFF
TRBJ2-7	TRBV2	.	few	TGTGCCAGCAGCCTAATACTAGGGAAGAGCTACGAGCAGTACTTC	CASSLILGKSYEQYF
TRBJ1-5	TRBV5-6	.	once	TGTGCCAGCAGCTTGGGGGGCCTTGGGGGGAATCAGCCCCAGCATTTT	CASSLGGLGGNQPQHF
TRBJ2-7	TRBV15	.	.	TGTGCCACCAGCAGAGATCTAAGGGACAACTACGAGCAGTACTTC	CATSRDLRDNYEQYF
TRBJ2-3	TRBV10-1	.	.	TGCGCCAGCAGTGAGTCGGCCGCCACAGATACGCAGTATTTT	CASSESAATDTQYF
TRBJ2-1	TRBV7-9	TRBD1	.	TGTGCCAGCAGCGGGACCGGGACAGCCTACAATGAGCAGTTCTTC	CASSGTGTAYNEQFF
TRBJ1-2	TRBV9	.	once	TGTGCCAGCAGCGAAGGTGGAGGGCGAGAAGGCTACACCTTC	CASSEGGGREGYTF
TRBJ2-7	TRBV5-1	.	few	TGCGCCAGCAGCCTGAGCGGCACCTACGAGCAGTACTTC	CASSLSGTYEQYF
TRBJ2-7	TRBV2	TRBD1	.	TGTGCCAGCAGTACAGGGGTCGAAAACGAGCAGTGCTTC	CASSTGVENEQCF
TRBJ2-7	TRBV10-3	TRBD1	.	TGTGCCATCAGTCCACCTCATGACAGGGGCGAGCAGTACTTC	CAISPPHDRGEQYF
TRBJ1-2	TRBV7-2	.	few	TGTGCCAGCAGCTTAGGACTCTATGGCTACACCTTC	CASSLGLYGYTF
TRBJ2-5	TRBV11-2	TRBD2	.	TGTGCCAGCAGCTCCAGAGCGGGAATCCAAGAGACCCAGTACTTC	CASSSRAGIQETQYF
TRBJ1-5	TRBV2	.	few	TGTGCCAGCAGTCAAGGAGACAAGCCCCAGCATTTT	CASSQGDKPQHF
TRBJ2-7	TRBV6-5	.	.	TGTGCCAGCAGTTCCTCGGCCAGGACCTACGAGCAGTACTTC	CASSSSARTYEQYF
TRBJ2-3	TRBV25-1	.	once	TGTGCCAGCACGGGGGAATATACGCAGTATTTT	CASTGEYTQYF
TRBJ2-5	TRBV18	TRBD1	few	TGTGCCAGCTCACCAAATGGACAGGGAGGAGAGACCCAGTACTTC	CASSPNGQGGETQYF
TRBJ2-1	TRBV30	.	.	TGTGCCTGGAGTGTATTAGATTCCAATGAGCAGTTCTTC	CAWSVLDSNEQFF
TRBJ2-7	TRBV27	TRBD2	.	TGTGCCAGCAGTTTCGGCGGGGGCTCCTACGAGCAGTACTTC	CASSFGGGSYEQYF
TRBJ2-7	TRBV7-2	.	.	TGTGCCAGCAGCTTAGTACCGAGTGAGAGAGAACAGTACTTC	CASSLVPSEREQYF
TRBJ2-3	TRBV12-5	.	.	TGTGCTAGTGGTTCCTTGGGGGCAGGGGATACGCAGTATTTT	CASGSLGAGDTQYF
TRBJ2-5	TRBV4-2	TRBD1	few	TGTGCCAGCAGCCAAGTCGGGACAGGGGAAGAGACCCAGTACTTC	CASSQVGTGEETQYF
TRBJ2-5	TRBV14	.	.	TGTGCCAGCAGCCAAGCCCGGGGGTTTGGAGAGACCCAGTACTTC	CASSQARGFGETQYF
TRBJ2-1	TRBV6-7	TRBD2	.	TGTGCCAGCAGTTGGGGGACTAGCGGGGGGGACAATGAGCAGTTCTTC	CASSWGTSGGDNEQFF
TRBJ1-2	TRBV7-9	TRBD1	.	TGTGCCAGCAGCCAGGACAGGGTTCGGGGCTACACCTTC	CASSQDRVRGYTF
TRBJ2-2	TRBV7-6	.	few	TGTGCCAGCAGCTTAACTCGCTCCGGGGAGCTGTTTTTT	CASSLTRSGELFF
TRBJ2-3	TRBV5-6	.	.	TGTGCCAGCAGCCCCTTGAGGGGACAGCCGGGACTAGGTACGCAGTATTTT	CASSPLRGQPGLGTQYF
TRBJ1-4	TRBV28	TRBD1	.	TGTGCCAGCAGTTCCGAGGGGACAGGTCAAGAAAAACTGTTTTTT	CASSSEGTGQEKLFF
TRBJ1-6	TRBV9	.	once	TGTGCCAGCAGCGTCCGGGTAAGGAGGCATAATTCACCCCTCCACTTT	CASSVRVRRHNSPLHF
TRBJ1-4	TRBV9	.	.	TGTGCCAGCAGCTCACGGGGGGGAACTAATGAAAAACTGTTTTTT	CASSSRGGTNEKLFF
TRBJ1-2	TRBV18	.	.	TGTGCCAGCTCGATGGACAAGACCTATGGCTACACCTTC	CASSMDKTYGYTF
TRBJ2-1	TRBV27	.	.	TGTGCCAGCAGTTATAAGGGGAACTCCTACAATGAGCAGTTCTTC	CASSYKGNSYNEQFF
TRBJ2-1	TRBV4-2	.	.	TGTGCCAGCAGCCCGAAAAGCTACGCTGAGCAGTTCTTC	CASSPKSYAEQFF
TRBJ1-1	TRBV7-9	TRBD1	.	TGTGCCAGCAGCTTAGCGGGCAGGGGGGCGGGCGCTGAAGCTTTCTTT	CASSLAGRGAGAEAFF
TRBJ2-7	TRBV5-6	.	once	TGTGCCAGCAGCTTGCGTAGCGACTACGAGCAGTACTTC	CASSLRSDYEQYF
TRBJ2-7	TRBV7-9	TRBD1	.	TGTGCCAGCATGCCAGGACAGGGGGGCTACGAGCAGTACTTC	CASMPGQGGYEQYF
TRBJ1-2	TRBV18	.	.	TGTGCCAGCTCACCGGACAGAGCTAACTATGGCTACACCTTC	CASSPDRANYGYTF
TRBJ2-7	TRBV4-2	TRBD1	.	TGTGCCAGCAGCCAAGCCGGGACAGGGTTTTACGAGCAGTACTTC	CASSQAGTGFYEQYF
TRBJ2-5	TRBV6-5	TRBD2	.	TGTGCCAGCAGTTACGTGGCGGGGGGGCCTAGGGAGACCCAGTACTTC	CASSYVAGGPRETQYF
TRBJ1-6	TRBV19	.	.	TGTGCCAGTAGTATAGTCCCGGCCGGAGCCTATAATTCACCCCTCCACTTT	CASSIVPAGAYNSPLHF
TRBJ2-5	TRBV11-2	TRBD2	few	TGTGCCAGCAGCTCCCGGGAGGGGTTAGAGACCCAGTACTTC	CASSSREGLETQYF
TRBJ2-1	TRBV5-1	TRBD1	.	TGCGCCAGCGGATTCCGGACAGGGCCCTCCAATGAGCAGTTCTTC	CASGFRTGPSNEQFF
TRBJ2-1	TRBV4-2	.	.	TGTGCCAGCAGCCAAGCAATTCAGGGTGGCGATGAGCAGTTCTTC	CASSQAIQGGDEQFF
TRBJ2-7	TRBV19	TRBD1	.	TGTGCCAGTAGTCCAGGACAGGCTGCCTACGAGCAGTACTTC	CASSPGQAAYEQYF
TRBJ2-5	TRBV5-6	TRBD1	.	TGTGCCAGCAGCAAGGACAGGGGTGAGACCCAGTACTTC	CASSKDRGETQYF
TRBJ1-6	TRBV28	.	.	TGTGCCAGCAGTTTATTGGGGGCATATTCACCCCTCCACTTT	CASSLLGAYSPLHF